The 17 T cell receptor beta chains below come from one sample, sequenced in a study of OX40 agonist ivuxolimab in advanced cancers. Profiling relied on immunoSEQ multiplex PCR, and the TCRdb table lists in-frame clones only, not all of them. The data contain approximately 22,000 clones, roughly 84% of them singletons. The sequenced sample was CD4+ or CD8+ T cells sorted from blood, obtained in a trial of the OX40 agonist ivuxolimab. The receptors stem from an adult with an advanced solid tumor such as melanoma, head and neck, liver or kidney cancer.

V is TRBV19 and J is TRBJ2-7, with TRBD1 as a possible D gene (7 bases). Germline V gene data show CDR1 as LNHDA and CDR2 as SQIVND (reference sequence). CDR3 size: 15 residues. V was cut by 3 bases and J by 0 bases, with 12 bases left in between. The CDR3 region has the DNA TGTGCCAGTAGTATGGCTCAGGGGGGCTCCTACGAGCAGTACTTC. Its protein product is CASSMAQGGSYEQYF.

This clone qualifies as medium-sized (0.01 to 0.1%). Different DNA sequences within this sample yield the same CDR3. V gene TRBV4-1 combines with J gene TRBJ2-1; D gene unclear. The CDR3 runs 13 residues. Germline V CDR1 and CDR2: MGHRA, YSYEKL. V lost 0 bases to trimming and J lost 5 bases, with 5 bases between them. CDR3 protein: CASSQDYHNEQFF. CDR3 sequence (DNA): TGCGCCAGCAGCCAAGATTATCACAATGAGCAGTTCTTC.

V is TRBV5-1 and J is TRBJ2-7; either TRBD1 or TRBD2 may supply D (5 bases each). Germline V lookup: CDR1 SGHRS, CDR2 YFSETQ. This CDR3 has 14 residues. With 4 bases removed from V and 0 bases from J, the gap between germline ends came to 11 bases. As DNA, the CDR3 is TGCGCCAGCAGCACCGCAGGGAGCTCCTACGAGCAGTACTTC. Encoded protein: CASSTAGSSYEQYF. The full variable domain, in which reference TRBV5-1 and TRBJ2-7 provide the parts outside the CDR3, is KAGVTQTPRYLIKTRGQQVTLSCSPISGHRSVSWYQQTPGQGLQFLFEYFSETQRNKGNFPGRFSGRQFSNSRSEMNVSTLELGDSALYLCASSTAGSSYEQYFGPGTRLTVT.

CDR3 loop: CASSQGQGAYEQYF. CDR3 in DNA: TGCGCCAGCAGCCAGGGACAGGGGGCGTACGAGCAGTACTTC. J is TRBJ2-7 and V is TRBV4-3, with 12 positions matching TRBD1. The germline CDR1 and CDR2 sequences are LGHNA and YSLEER. This CDR3 contains 14 residues. Germline trimming cut 3 bases from V and 4 bases from J; bases unmatched to any gene: 1.

This CDR3 is CASSVDGRVKNIQYF. In nucleotides, the CDR3 is TGTGCCAGCAGCGTAGATGGCAGGGTGAAAAACATTCAGTACTTC. The genes are TRBV9 and TRBJ2-4, with D maybe TRBD1 (5 bases). Germline values: CDR1 SGDLS, CDR2 YYNGEE. The CDR3 is made up of 15 amino acids. V lost 0 bases and J 4 bases, leaving 11 bases between the germline ends.

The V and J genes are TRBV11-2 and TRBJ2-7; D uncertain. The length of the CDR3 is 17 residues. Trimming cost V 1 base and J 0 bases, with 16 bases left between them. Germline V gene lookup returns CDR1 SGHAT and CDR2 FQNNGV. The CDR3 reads CASSLGALQYGSYEQYF. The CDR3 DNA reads TGTGCCAGCAGCTTAGGGGCTCTCCAATACGGCTCCTACGAGCAGTACTTC.

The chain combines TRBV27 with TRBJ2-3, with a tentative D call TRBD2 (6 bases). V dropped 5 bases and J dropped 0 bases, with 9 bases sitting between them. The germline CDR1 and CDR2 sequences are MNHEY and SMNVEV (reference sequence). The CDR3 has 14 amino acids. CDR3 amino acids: CASSGGPSTDTQYF. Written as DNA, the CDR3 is TGTGCCAGCAGTGGAGGGCCTAGCACAGATACGCAGTATTTT.

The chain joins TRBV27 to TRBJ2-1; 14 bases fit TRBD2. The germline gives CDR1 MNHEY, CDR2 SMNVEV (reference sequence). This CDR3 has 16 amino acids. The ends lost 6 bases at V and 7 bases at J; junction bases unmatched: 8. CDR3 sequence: CASSQGTSGSFNEQFF. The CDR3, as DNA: TGTGCCAGCAGCCAAGGGACTAGCGGGAGCTTTAATGAGCAGTTCTTC.

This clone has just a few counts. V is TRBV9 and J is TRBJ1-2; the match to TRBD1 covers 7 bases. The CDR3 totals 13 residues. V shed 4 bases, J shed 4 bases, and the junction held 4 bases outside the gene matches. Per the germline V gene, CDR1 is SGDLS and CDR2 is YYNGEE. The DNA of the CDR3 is TGTGCCAGCAGCTATGGGACAGCCTATGGCTACACCTTC. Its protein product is CASSYGTAYGYTF.

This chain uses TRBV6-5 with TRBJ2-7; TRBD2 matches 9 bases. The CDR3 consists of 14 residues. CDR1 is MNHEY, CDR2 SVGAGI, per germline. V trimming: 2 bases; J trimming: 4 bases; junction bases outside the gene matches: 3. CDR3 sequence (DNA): TGTGCCAGCAGTTACACTAGCGGGTTTTACGAGCAGTACTTC. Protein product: CASSYTSGFYEQYF.

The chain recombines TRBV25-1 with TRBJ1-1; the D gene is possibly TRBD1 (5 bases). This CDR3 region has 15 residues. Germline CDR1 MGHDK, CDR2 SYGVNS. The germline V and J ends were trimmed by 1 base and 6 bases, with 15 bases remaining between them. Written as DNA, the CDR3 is TGTGCCAGCAGTGAATCCCCCAGGGCAACTTCTGAAGCTTTCTTT. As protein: CASSESPRATSEAFF.

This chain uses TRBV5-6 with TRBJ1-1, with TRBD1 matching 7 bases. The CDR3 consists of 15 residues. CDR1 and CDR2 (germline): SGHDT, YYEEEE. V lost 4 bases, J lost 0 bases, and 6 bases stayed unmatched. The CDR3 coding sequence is TGTGCCAGCAGCGAAACCGGGACAGTGAACACTGAAGCTTTCTTT. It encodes CASSETGTVNTEAFF.

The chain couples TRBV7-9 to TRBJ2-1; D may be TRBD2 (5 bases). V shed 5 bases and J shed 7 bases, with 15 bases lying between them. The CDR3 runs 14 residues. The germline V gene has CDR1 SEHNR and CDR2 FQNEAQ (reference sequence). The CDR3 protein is CASSPRTAPNEQFF. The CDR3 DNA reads TGTGCCAGCAGCCCAAGGACTGCCCCAAATGAGCAGTTCTTC.

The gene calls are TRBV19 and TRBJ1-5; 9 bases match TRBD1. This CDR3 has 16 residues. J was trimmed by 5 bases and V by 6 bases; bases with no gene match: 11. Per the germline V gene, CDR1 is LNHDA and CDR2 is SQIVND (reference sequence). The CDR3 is CASSLPGQGNDQPQHF. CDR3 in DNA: TGTGCCAGTAGCTTGCCGGGACAGGGTAATGATCAGCCCCAGCATTTT.

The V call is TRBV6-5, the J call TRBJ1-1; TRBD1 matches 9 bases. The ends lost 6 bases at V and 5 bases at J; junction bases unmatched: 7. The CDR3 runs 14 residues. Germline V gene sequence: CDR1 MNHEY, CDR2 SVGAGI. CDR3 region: CASSLDRGRTEAFF. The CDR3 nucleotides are TGTGCCAGCAGCTTGGACAGGGGTCGAACTGAAGCTTTCTTT.

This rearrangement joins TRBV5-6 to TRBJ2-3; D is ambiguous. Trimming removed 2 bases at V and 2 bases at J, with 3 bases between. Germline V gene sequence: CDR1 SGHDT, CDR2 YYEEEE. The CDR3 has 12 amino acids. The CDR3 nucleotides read TGTGCCAGCAGCTTCGTCACAGATACGCAGTATTTT. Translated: CASSFVTDTQYF.

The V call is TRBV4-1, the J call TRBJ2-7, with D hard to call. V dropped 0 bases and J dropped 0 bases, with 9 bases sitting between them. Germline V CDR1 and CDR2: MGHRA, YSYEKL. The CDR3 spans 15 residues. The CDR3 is CASSQDPPGSYEQYF. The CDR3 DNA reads TGCGCCAGCAGCCAAGATCCCCCGGGCTCCTACGAGCAGTACTTC.